These 4 T cell receptor beta chains came from one sample sequenced in a study of CXCR3-negative and CXCR3-positive naive CD8 T cells. cDNA libraries for TRB were generated by 5' RACE incorporating UMI labels. Each CDR3 protein gets one entry in TCRdb, which reprocessed the 5' RACE reads and gives no DNA. Its table records 45,000 to 55,000 distinct CDR3 sequences. Sequenced sample: memory CD8+ T cells from blood. These receptors all come from a human donor in good health. Some clones in this sample may be carry-over from other donors' samples.

The V and J genes are TRBV6-6 and TRBJ2-7; the TCRdb D gene call, TRBD2, has no DNA to confirm it. The CDR3 contains 15 residues. Germline assignment: CDR1 MNHNY and CDR2 SVGAGI (reference sequence). CDR3 region: CASRSSLPNSYEQYF.

This chain joins TRBV5-5 and TRBJ2-7; the TCRdb D gene call, TRBD1, has no DNA to confirm it. The germline V gene has CDR1 SGHKS and CDR2 YYEKEE (reference sequence). This CDR3 comprises 14 residues. CDR3 loop: CASSQTGPTYEQYF.

V usage is TRBV14 and J usage is TRBJ1-2. The CDR3 is 12 amino acids. Germline loops: CDR1 SGHDN, CDR2 FVKESK. CDR3 loop: CASSPNHYGYTF.

The V and J genes are TRBV9 and TRBJ2-3. The CDR3 is 13 amino acids. In germline, CDR1 is SGDLS, CDR2 YYNGEE. This CDR3 reads CASSVGHTDTQYF.